Below, 18 T cell receptor beta chains from the same sample are listed, as sequenced in a study of T cells in Graves' hyperthyroidism and ophthalmopathy. Researchers amplified the TCR beta CDR3 regions from RNA transcripts. An initial round of RT-PCR targeting the TCR CDR3 relied on the HTBI primer set. Using its own MiXCR run on the multiplex PCR reads, TCRdb lists one record per CDR3 protein. The repertoire consists of approximately 570,000 distinct CDR3 sequences, with around 20% occurring once and the leading ten covering 40% to 50%. The sequenced sample was blood. The source is a man aged 35 to 55 with Graves' ophthalmopathy.

This clonotype was seen a few times. This rearrangement joins TRBV27 to TRBJ2-3; the D is unclear. Germline CDR1 is MNHEY and CDR2 is SMNVEV (reference sequence). This CDR3 is 14 amino acids long. V shed 1 base and J shed 4 bases, with 9 bases lying between them. The CDR3 DNA reads as TGTGCCAGCAGTTTATATCCGGATTCAGATACGCAGTATTTT. Residues: CASSLYPDSDTQYF.

The chain employs TRBV4-1 and TRBJ1-2; no definite D call. Trimming left V 2 bases short and J 7 bases short, with 11 bases between. Germline V gene data show CDR1 as MGHRA and CDR2 as YSYEKL. The CDR3 totals 13 residues. DNA of the CDR3: TGCGCCAGCAGCCAAAAGAACCTTGTTGGCTACACCTTC. Protein sequence: CASSQKNLVGYTF.

This clonotype has at least ten counts. This chain links TRBV28 with TRBJ1-2; perhaps TRBD1 as D (5 bases). Trimming left V 10 bases short and J 8 bases short, with 11 bases between. Germline CDR1 and CDR2: MDHEN and SYDVKM. The CDR3 consists of 10 residues. The CDR3 DNA sequence: TGTGCCACCCGGAGGGGAGGCTACACCTTC. Residues: CATRRGGYTF.

At least ten counts were recorded for this clonotype. The rearrangement joins TRBV3-1 to TRBJ1-2; no definite D call. CDR3 length: 15 amino acids. The V gene's germline CDR1 is LGHDT and CDR2 YNNKEL (reference sequence). Trimming removed 0 bases from V and 4 bases from J, with 12 bases in between. The CDR3, as DNA: TGTGCCAGCAGCCAAGACCCCGGGCCGTCCTATGGCTACACCTTC. This codes for CASSQDPGPSYGYTF.

The chain recombines TRBV12-3 or TRBV12-4 with TRBJ2-7, with TRBD2 identical over 13 bases. The CDR3 consists of 17 residues. V trimming: 6 bases; J trimming: 4 bases; junction bases outside the gene matches: 12. CDR3 DNA sequence: TGTGCCAGCAGCCTTAAGAGTCGGACTAGCGGGAGTTACGAGCAGTACTTC. It yields the protein CASSLKSRTSGSYEQYF.

This clonotype was seen ten or more times. V is TRBV7-3 and J is TRBJ2-6, with D possibly TRBD1 on 5 matching bases. This CDR3 comprises 16 residues. Between the trimmed V and J ends, which lost 5 bases and 0 bases, there was a span of 11 bases. Germline V gene lookup returns CDR1 SGHTA and CDR2 FQGTGA. The CDR3 reads CASSATAHSGANVLTF. CDR3 bases: TGTGCCAGCAGCGCGACAGCTCACTCTGGGGCCAACGTCCTGACTTTC.

This clonotype has just a few counts. Germline and junction disagree at one end, which may indicate a read error. This sequence joins TRBV11-2 and TRBJ2-5; D call uncertain. Germline CDR1 SGHAT, CDR2 FQNNGV. The CDR3 is 10 amino acids. CDR3 coding DNA: TGTGCCAGCAGCGAAGAGACCCAGTGCTTC. Its translation is CASSEETQCF.

Only a few counts were recorded for this clonotype. V gene TRBV6-1 combines with J gene TRBJ1-1, with D possibly being TRBD1 (6 bases). V was shortened by 3 bases and J by 5 bases, with 13 bases between the two germline ends. This CDR3 is 14 amino acids long. The V gene's germline CDR1 is MNHNS and CDR2 SASEGT. The CDR3 nucleotides read TGTGCCAGCAGTGAGGGGGCGCGGGGGACTGAAGCTTTCTTT. Its protein is CASSEGARGTEAFF.

This clonotype appeared many times. The gene calls are TRBV27 and TRBJ1-2; the match to TRBD1 covers 9 bases. Germline V lookup: CDR1 MNHEY, CDR2 SMNVEV (reference sequence). This CDR3 spans 14 amino acids. Trimming cost V 3 bases and J 4 bases; bases outside gene matches: 3. The CDR3 region is CASSFSGQGYGYTF. CDR3 coding DNA: TGTGCCAGCAGTTTCTCGGGACAGGGCTATGGCTACACCTTC.

This clonotype was detected many times. The V gene is TRBV11-2, the J gene TRBJ1-6; D is possibly TRBD1 (6 bases). From germline, CDR1 is SGHAT and CDR2 FQNNGV. V was clipped by 2 bases and J by 7 bases, with 24 bases between them. The length of the CDR3 is 19 residues. The CDR3 nucleotides are TGTGCCAGCAGCTTAAGGGGGTCCAAAAATCGGGGGCTGAATTCACCCCTCCACTTT. Amino acid sequence: CASSLRGSKNRGLNSPLHF.

The chain is built from TRBV27 and TRBJ2-7; 7 positions agree with TRBD2. CDR3 length: 15 amino acids. CDR1 is MNHEY, CDR2 SMNVEV, per germline (reference sequence). The V gene end was trimmed by 7 bases and the J gene end by 0 bases; junction bases not matched to a gene: 9. CDR3 in DNA: TGTGCCAGCAACCCCTCGGGGGGAAGCTCCTACGAGCAGTACTTC. Encoded protein: CASNPSGGSSYEQYF.

This chain uses TRBV6-1 with TRBJ2-2, with 8 nucleotides matching TRBD2. V was clipped by 3 bases and J by 4 bases; unmatched bases: 7. The CDR3 has 16 residues. Germline values: CDR1 MNHNS, CDR2 SASEGT. The CDR3 DNA is TGTGCCAGCAGTGACTGGGGCGGGAGGTCCACCGGGGAGCTGTTTTTT. Protein: CASSDWGGRSTGELFF.

In this sample, this clonotype turned up many times. The CDR3 DNA is TGTGCCAGCAGTGAAAATACAGTCAATCAGCCCCAGCATTTT. Protein sequence: CASSENTVNQPQHF. V gene TRBV2 combines with J gene TRBJ1-5; the D is unclear. The germline V and J ends were trimmed by 2 bases and 3 bases, with 8 bases remaining between them. CDR3 size: 14 residues. Germline CDR1 reads SNHLY; CDR2 reads FYNNEI.

This clonotype was counted only a few times. The CDR3 reads CASSFPPGQGYEQYF. DNA of the CDR3: TGTGCCAGCAGTTTTCCGCCTGGACAGGGCTACGAGCAGTACTTC. The chain has TRBV28 and TRBJ2-7, with 8 positions matching TRBD1. Per germline, CDR1 MDHEN and CDR2 SYDVKM. J gave up 3 bases and V 3 bases, and 7 bases lay outside the gene matches. The CDR3 sequence is 15 residues long.

The J gene is TRBJ1-5, the V gene TRBV19, with unresolved D. V lost 2 bases and J 7 bases, leaving 15 bases between the germline ends. The CDR3 is 15 amino acids. Germline V gives CDR1 LNHDA, CDR2 SQIVND (reference sequence). The DNA of the CDR3 is TGTGCCAGTAGTATAAGTCCAGGTCTGGGGCAGCCCCAGCATTTT. Protein sequence: CASSISPGLGQPQHF.

Concerning this clonotype itself: The junction and the germline gene differ at one end; a read error may be behind it. J is TRBJ2-5 and V is TRBV5-1, with D perhaps TRBD2 (6 bases). Germline V lookup: CDR1 SGHRS, CDR2 YFSETQ. This CDR3 has 18 residues. The CDR3 is CASSLGPLAEGLQETQYF. CDR3 DNA: TGTGCCAGCAGCTTGGGCCCACTAGCCGAGGGCCTCCAAGAGACCCAGTACTTC.

This clonotype was found many times. The CDR3, as DNA: TGTGCCAGCAGCCTTGGCGTCGCAGATACGCAGTATTTT. Translation gives CASSLGVADTQYF. The chain recombines TRBV7-3 with TRBJ2-3, with D hard to call. Germline values: CDR1 SGHTA, CDR2 FQGTGA. The CDR3 runs to 13 residues. Trimming took 5 bases from V and 4 from J, leaving 10 bases between them.

This clonotype was seen only a few times. The rearrangement joins TRBV28 to TRBJ1-2; no reliable D call. V lost 6 bases and J lost 3, with 14 bases in between. This CDR3 spans 14 amino acids. From germline, CDR1 is MDHEN and CDR2 SYDVKM. Here the CDR3 reads CASRFGGMDYGYTF. The CDR3 nucleotides read TGTGCCAGCAGGTTCGGTGGGATGGACTATGGCTACACCTTC.